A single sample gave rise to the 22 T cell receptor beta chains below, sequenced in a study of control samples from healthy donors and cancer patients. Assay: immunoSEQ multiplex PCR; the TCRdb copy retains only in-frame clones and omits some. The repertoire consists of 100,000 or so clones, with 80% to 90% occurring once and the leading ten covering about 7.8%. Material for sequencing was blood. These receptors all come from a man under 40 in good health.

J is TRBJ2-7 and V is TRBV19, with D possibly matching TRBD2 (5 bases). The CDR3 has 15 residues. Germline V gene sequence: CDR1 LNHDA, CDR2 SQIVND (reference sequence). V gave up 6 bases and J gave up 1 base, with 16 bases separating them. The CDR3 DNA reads TGTGCCAGTAGACCCACACACGGCGGGTCCTACGAGCAGTACTTC. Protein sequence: CASRPTHGGSYEQYF.

The CDR3 coding sequence is TGTGCCAGCAGCTTAGGAGATGGGGAGACCCAGTACTTC. The encoded protein is CASSLGDGETQYF. The chain joins TRBV7-3 to TRBJ2-5; no definite D call. Trimming pared 2 bases from V and 5 bases from J, leaving 9 bases between. The CDR3 consists of 13 residues. The germline CDR1 and CDR2 sequences are SGHTA and FQGTGA.

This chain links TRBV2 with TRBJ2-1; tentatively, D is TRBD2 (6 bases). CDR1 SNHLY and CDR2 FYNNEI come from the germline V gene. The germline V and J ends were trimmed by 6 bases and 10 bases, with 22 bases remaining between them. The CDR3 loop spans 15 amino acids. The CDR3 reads CASSGRHNLAGEQFF. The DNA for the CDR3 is TGTGCCAGCAGCGGAAGGCATAACCTGGCGGGGGAGCAGTTCTTC.

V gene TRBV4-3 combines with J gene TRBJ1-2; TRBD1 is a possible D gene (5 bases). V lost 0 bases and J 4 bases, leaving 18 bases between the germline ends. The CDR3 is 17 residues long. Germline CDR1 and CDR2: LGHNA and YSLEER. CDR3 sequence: CASSQDFNAGEPYGYTF. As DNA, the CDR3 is TGCGCCAGCAGCCAAGATTTCAACGCGGGGGAGCCCTATGGCTACACCTTC.

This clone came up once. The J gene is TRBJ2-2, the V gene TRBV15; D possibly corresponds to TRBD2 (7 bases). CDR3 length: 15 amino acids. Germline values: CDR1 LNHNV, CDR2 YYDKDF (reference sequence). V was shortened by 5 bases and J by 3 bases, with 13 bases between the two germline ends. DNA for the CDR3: TGTGCCACCAGCCCAACGGGGGGCTACACCGGGGAGCTGTTTTTT. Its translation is CATSPTGGYTGELFF.

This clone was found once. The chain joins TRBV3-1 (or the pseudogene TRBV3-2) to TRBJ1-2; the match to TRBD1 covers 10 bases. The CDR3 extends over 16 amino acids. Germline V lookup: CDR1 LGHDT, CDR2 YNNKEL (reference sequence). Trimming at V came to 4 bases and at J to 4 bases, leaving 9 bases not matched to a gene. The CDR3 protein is CASSLPGQGPRYGYTF. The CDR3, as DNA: TGTGCCAGCAGCCTACCGGGACAGGGGCCCCGCTATGGCTACACCTTC.

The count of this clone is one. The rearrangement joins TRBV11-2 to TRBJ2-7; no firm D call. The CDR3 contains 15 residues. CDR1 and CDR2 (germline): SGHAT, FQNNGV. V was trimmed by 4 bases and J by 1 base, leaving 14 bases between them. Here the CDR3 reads CASSYYSAESYEQYF. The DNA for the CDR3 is TGTGCCAGCAGCTATTATTCGGCGGAATCCTACGAGCAGTACTTC.

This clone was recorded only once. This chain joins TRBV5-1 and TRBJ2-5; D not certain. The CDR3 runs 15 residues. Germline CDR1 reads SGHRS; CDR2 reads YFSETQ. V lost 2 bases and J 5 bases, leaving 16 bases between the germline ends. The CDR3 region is CASSFESGRRETQYF. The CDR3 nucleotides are TGCGCCAGCAGCTTTGAATCTGGGCGGCGGGAGACCCAGTACTTC.

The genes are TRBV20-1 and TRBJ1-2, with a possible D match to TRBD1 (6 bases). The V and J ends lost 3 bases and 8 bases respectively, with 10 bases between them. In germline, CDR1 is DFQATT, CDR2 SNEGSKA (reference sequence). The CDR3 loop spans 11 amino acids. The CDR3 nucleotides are TGCAGTGCTAGCATCAGGGGCGGCTACACCTTC. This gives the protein CSASIRGGYTF.

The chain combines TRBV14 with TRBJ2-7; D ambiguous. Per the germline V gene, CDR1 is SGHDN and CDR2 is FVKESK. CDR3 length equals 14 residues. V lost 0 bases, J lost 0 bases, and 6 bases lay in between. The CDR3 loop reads CASSQERSSYEQYF. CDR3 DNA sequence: TGTGCCAGCAGCCAAGAGAGGAGCTCCTACGAGCAGTACTTC. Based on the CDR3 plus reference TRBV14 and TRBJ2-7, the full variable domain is EAGVTQFPSHSVIEKGQTVTLRCDPISGHDNLYWYRRVMGKEIKFLLHFVKESKQDESGMPNNRFLAERTGGTYSTLKVQPAELEDSGVYFCASSQERSSYEQYFGPGTRLTVT.

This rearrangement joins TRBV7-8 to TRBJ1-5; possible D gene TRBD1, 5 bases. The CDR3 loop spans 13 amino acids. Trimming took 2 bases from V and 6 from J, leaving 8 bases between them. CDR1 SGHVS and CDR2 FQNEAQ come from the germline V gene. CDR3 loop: CASSLTRVQPQHF. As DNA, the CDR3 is TGTGCCAGCAGCTTAACCAGGGTTCAGCCCCAGCATTTT. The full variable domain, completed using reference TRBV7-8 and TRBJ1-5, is GAGVSQSPRYKVAKRGQDVALRCDPISGHVSLFWYQQALGQGPEFLTYFQNEAQLDKSGLPSDRFFAERPEGSVSTLKIQRTQQEDSAVYLCASSLTRVQPQHFGDGTRLSIL.

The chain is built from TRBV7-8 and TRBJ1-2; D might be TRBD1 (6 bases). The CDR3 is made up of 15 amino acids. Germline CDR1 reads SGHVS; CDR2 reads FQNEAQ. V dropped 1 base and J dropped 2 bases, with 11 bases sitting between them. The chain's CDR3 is CASSLEAGQNYGYTF. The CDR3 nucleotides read TGTGCCAGCAGCTTAGAGGCGGGACAAAACTATGGCTACACCTTC.

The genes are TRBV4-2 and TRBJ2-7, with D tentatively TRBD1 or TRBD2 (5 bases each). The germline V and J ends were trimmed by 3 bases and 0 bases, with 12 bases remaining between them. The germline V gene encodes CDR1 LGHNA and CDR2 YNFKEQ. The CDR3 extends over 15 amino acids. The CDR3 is CASSQPRDDSYEQYF. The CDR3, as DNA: TGTGCCAGCAGCCAGCCTAGGGACGACTCCTACGAGCAGTACTTC.

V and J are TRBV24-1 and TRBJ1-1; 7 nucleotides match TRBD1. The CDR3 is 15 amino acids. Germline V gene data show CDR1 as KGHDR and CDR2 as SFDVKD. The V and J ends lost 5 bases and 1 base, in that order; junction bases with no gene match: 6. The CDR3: CATSGGGAGNTEAFF. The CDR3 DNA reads TGTGCCACCAGTGGAGGGGGCGCGGGGAACACTGAAGCTTTCTTT.

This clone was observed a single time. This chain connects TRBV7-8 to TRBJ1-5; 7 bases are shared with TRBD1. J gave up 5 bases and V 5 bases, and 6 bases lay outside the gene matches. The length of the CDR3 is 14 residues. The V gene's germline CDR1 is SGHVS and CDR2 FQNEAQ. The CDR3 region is CASSLRQGDQPQHF. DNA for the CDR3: TGTGCCAGCAGCCTAAGACAGGGAGATCAGCCCCAGCATTTT.

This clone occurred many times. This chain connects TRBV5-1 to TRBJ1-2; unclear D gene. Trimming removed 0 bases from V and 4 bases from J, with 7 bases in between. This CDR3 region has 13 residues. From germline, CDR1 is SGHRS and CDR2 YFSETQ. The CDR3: CASSLDGTYGYTF. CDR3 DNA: TGCGCCAGCAGCTTGGACGGAACCTATGGCTACACCTTC.

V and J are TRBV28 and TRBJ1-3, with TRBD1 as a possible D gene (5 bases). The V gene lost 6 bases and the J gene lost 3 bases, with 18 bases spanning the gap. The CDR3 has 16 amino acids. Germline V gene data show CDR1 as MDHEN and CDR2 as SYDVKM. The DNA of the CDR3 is TGTGCCAGCAGCCCCGCGGGGGGTCGAGTTGGAAACACCATATATTTT. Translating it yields CASSPAGGRVGNTIYF.

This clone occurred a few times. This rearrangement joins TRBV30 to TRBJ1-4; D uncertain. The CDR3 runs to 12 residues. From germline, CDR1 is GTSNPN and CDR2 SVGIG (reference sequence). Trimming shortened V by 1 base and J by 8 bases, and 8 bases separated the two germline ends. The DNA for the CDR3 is TGTGCCTGGAGTGCGTTGAAGGAAAAACTGTTTTTT. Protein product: CAWSALKEKLFF.

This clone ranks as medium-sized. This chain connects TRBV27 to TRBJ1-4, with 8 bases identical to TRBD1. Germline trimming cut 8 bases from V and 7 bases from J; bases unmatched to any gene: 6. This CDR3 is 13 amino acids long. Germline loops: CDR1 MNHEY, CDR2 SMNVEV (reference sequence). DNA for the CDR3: TGTGCCAGCGGACCAGGGGGCGGTGAAAAACTGTTTTTT. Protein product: CASGPGGGEKLFF.

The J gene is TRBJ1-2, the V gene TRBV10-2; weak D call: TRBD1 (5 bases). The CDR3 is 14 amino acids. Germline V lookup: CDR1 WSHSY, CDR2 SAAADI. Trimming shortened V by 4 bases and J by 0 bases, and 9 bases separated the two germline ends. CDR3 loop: CASSVARANYGYTF. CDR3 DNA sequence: TGCGCCAGCAGTGTTGCCAGGGCTAACTATGGCTACACCTTC.

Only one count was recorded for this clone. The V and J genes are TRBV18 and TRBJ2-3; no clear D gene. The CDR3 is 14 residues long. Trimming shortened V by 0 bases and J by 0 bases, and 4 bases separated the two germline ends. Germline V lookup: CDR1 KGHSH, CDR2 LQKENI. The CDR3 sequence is CASSPPRSTDTQYF. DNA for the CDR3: TGTGCCAGCTCACCACCGAGGAGCACAGATACGCAGTATTTT.

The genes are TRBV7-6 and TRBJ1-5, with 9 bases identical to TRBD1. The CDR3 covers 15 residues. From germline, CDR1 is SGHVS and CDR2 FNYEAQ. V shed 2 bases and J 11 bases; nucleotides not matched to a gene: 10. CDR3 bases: TGTGCCAGCAGCTTAAGGGACAGGGTTTCGGAGTCCCAGCATTTT. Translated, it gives CASSLRDRVSESQHF.